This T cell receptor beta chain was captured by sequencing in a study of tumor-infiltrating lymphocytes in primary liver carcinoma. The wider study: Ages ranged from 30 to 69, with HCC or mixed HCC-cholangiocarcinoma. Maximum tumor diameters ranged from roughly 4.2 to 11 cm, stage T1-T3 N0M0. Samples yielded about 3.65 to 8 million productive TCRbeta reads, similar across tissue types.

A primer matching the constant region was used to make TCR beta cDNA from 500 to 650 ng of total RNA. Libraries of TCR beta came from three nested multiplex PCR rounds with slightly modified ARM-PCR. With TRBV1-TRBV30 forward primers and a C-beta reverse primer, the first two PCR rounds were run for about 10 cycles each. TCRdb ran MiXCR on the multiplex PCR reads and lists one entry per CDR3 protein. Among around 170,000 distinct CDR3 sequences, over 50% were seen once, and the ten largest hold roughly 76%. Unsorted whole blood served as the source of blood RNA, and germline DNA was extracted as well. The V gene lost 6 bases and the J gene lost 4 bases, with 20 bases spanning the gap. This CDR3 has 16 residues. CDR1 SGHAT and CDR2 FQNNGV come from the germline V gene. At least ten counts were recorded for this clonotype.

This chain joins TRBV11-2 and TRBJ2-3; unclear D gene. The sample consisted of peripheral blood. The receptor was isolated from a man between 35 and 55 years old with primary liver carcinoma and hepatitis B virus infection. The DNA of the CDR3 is TGTGCCAGCAGGTCAGGAAGAGGATCCTACGCAGATACGCAGTATTTT. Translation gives CASRSGRGSYADTQYF.